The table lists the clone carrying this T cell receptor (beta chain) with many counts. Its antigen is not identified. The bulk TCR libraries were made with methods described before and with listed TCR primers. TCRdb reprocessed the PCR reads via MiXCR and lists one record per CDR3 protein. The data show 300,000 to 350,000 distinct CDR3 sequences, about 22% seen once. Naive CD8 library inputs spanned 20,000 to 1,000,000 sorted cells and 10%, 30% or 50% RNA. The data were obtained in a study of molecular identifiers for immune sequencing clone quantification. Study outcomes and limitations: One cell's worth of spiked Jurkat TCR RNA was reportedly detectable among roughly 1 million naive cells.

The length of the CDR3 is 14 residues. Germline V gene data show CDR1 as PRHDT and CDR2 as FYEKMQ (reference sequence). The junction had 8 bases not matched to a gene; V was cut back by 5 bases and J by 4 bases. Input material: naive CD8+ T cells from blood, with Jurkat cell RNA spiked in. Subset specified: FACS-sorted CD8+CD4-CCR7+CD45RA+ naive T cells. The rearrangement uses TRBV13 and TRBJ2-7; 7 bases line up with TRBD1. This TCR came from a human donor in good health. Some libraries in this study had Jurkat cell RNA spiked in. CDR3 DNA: TGTGCCAGCAGCGTGGGACAGCAGTGGTACGAGCAGTACTTC. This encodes CASSVGQQWYEQYF.